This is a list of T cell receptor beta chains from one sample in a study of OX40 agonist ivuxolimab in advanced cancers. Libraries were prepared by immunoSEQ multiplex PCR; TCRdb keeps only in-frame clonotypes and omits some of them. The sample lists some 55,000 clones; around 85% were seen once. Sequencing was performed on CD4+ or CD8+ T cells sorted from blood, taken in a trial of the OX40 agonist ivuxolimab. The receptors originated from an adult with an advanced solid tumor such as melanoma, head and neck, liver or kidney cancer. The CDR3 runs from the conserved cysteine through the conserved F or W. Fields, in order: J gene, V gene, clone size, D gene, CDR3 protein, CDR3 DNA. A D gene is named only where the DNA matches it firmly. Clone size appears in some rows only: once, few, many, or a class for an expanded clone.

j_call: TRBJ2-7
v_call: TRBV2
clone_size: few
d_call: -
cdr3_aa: CASSSWGLSYEQYF
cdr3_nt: TGTGCCAGCAGTAGTTGGGGGCTCTCCTACGAGCAGTACTTC

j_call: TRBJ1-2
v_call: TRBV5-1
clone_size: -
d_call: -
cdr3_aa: CASSWEASDYGYTF
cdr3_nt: TGCGCCAGCAGCTGGGAGGCCAGCGATTATGGCTACACCTTC

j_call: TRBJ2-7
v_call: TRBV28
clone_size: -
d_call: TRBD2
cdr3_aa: CASSPVAGGREQYF
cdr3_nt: TGTGCCAGCAGCCCCGTAGCGGGAGGAAGGGAGCAGTACTTC

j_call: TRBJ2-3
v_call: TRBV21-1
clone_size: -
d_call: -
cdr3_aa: CASSSLIPALGLSTDTQYF
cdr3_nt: TGTGCCAGCAGCAGCCTAATACCCGCTCTCGGGCTAAGCACAGATACGCAGTATTTT

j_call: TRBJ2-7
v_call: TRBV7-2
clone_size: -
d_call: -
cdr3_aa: CASSFLETYEQYF
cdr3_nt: TGTGCCAGCAGCTTTCTAGAGACCTACGAGCAGTACTTC

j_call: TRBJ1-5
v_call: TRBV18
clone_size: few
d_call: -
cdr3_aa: CASSPLSGPQHF
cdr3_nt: TGTGCCAGCTCACCACTTTCCGGGCCCCAGCATTTT

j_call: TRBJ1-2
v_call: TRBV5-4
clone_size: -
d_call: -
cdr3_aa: CASSINQGYTF
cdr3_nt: TGTGCCAGCAGCATCAACCAGGGCTACACCTTC

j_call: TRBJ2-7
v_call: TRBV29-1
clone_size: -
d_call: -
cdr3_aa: CSVQLGGTTREQYF
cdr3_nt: TGCAGCGTCCAATTAGGAGGTACTACGAGGGAGCAGTACTTC

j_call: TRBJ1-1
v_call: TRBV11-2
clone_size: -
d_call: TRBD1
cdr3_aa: CASRYTGTAVTEAFF
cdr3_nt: TGTGCCAGCAGATACACCGGGACAGCTGTCACTGAAGCTTTCTTT

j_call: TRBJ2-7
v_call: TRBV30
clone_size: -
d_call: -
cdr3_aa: CAWSGSAYEQYF
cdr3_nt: TGTGCCTGGAGTGGGTCAGCCTACGAGCAGTACTTC

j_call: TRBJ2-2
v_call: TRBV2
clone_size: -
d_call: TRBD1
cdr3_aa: CASMGVKTAGGAGELFF
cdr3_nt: TGTGCCAGCATGGGGGTAAAAACAGCAGGGGGAGCCGGGGAGCTGTTTTTT

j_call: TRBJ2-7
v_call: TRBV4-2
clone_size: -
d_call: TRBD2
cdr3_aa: CASSQDLAGGNTYEQYF
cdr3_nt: TGTGCCAGCAGCCAAGATCTGGCGGGAGGGAATACCTACGAGCAGTACTTC

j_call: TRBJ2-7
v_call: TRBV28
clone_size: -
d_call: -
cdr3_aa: CASSLSGPPYEQYF
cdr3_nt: TGTGCCAGCAGTTTATCCGGACCCCCCTACGAGCAGTACTTC

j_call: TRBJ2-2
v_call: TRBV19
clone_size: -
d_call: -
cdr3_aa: CASSFGNTGELFF
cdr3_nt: TGTGCCAGTAGTTTCGGGAACACCGGGGAGCTGTTTTTT

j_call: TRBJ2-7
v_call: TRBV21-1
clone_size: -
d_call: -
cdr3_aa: CASSNLKYSASYEQYF
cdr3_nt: TGTGCCAGCAGCAATCTCAAGTACAGTGCCTCCTACGAGCAGTACTTC

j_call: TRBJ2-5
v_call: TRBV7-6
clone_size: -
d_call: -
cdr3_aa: CASSPGGGKQETQYF
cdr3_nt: TGTGCCAGCAGCCCCGGCGGCGGGAAACAAGAGACCCAGTACTTC

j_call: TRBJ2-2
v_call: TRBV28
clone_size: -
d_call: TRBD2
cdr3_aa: CASSFSPGWLAGANTGELFF
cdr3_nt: TGTGCCAGCAGTTTCTCCCCAGGGTGGTTAGCGGGCGCGAACACCGGGGAGCTGTTTTTT

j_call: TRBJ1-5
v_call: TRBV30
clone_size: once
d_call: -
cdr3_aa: CAWNVGGRNQPQHF
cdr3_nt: TGTGCCTGGAACGTCGGGGGAAGGAATCAGCCCCAGCATTTT

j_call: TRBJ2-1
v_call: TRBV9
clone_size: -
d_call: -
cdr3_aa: CASSVAMTEGEQFF
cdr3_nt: TGTGCCAGCAGCGTAGCCATGACGGAGGGTGAGCAGTTCTTC

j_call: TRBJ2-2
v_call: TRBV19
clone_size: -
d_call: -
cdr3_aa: CASSMESTGELFF
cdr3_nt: TGTGCCAGTAGTATGGAGTCCACCGGGGAGCTGTTTTTT

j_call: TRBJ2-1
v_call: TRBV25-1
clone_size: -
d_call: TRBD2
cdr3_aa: CASSDGLAGGSHEQFF
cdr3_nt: TGTGCCAGCAGTGACGGGTTAGCGGGAGGTTCTCATGAGCAGTTCTTC

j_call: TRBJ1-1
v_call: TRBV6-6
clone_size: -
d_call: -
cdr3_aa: CASRGRGNTEAFF
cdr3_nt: TGTGCCAGCAGGGGCAGGGGGAACACTGAAGCTTTCTTT

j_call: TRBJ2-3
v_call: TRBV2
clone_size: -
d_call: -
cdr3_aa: CASSTRGHTDTQYF
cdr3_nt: TGTGCCAGCTCCACCCGGGGGCACACAGATACGCAGTATTTT

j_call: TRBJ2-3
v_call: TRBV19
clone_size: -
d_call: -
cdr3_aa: CASMRTASTDTQYF
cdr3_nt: TGTGCCAGTATGAGGACAGCCAGCACAGATACGCAGTATTTT

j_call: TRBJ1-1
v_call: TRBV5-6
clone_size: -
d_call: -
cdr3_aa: CASSLEAEAFF
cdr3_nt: TGTGCCAGCAGCTTGGAGGCTGAAGCTTTCTTT

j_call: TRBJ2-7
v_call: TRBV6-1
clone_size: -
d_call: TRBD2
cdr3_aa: CASSLISGAYEQYF
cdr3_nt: TGTGCCAGCAGCCTAATTAGCGGGGCCTACGAGCAGTACTTC

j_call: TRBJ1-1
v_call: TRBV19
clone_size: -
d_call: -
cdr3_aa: CASSRAETEAFF
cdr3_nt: TGTGCCAGTAGCCGGGCGGAGACTGAAGCTTTCTTT

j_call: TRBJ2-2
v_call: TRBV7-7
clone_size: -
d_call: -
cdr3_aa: CASSLGGVGRVKTGELFF
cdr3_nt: TGTGCCAGCAGCTTAGGAGGAGTAGGACGGGTCAAAACCGGGGAGCTGTTTTTT

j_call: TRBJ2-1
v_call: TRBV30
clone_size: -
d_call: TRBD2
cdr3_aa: CAWSALAGAYNEQFF
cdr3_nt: TGTGCCTGGAGTGCCCTAGCGGGGGCTTACAATGAGCAGTTCTTC

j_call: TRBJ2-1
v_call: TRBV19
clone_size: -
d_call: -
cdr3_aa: CASSPTPRAGSYNEQFF
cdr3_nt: TGTGCCAGTAGTCCTACGCCAAGGGCAGGCTCCTACAATGAGCAGTTCTTC

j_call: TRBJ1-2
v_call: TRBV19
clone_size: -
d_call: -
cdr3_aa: CASSMPSWGNYGYTF
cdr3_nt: TGTGCCAGTAGTATGCCCTCTTGGGGAAACTATGGCTACACCTTC

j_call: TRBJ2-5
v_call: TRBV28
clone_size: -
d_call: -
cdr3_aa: CASSLGVAVQETQYF
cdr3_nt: TGTGCCAGCAGCCTCGGGGTAGCGGTTCAAGAGACCCAGTACTTC

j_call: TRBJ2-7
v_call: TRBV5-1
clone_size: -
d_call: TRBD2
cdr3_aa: CASSGGDGRRGEQYF
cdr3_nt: TGCGCCAGCAGCGGGGGGGACGGCCGCCGTGGCGAGCAGTACTTC

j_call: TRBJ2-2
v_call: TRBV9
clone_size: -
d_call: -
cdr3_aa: CASSGEVTGELFF
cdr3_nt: TGTGCCAGCAGCGGAGAGGTCACCGGGGAGCTGTTTTTT

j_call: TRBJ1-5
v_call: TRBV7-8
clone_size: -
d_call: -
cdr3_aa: CATSGTVNQPQHF
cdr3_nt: TGTGCCACCAGTGGGACGGTCAATCAGCCCCAGCATTTT

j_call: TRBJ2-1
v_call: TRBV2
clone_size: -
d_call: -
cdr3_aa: CASSERSYNEQFF
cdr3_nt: TGTGCCAGCAGTGAAAGGTCCTACAATGAGCAGTTCTTC

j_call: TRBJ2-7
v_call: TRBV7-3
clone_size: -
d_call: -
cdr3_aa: CASSWGGASYEQYF
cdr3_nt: TGTGCCAGCAGCTGGGGCGGGGCCTCGTACGAGCAGTACTTC

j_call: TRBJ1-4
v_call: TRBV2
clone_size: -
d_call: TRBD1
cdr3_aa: CASSGNGQGISGLFF
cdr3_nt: TGTGCCAGCAGCGGCAACGGACAGGGGATTTCGGGACTGTTTTTT

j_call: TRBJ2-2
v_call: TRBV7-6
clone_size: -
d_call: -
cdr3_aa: CASSLVVQQGGGELFF
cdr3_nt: TGTGCCAGCAGCTTAGTGGTCCAGCAAGGAGGCGGGGAGCTGTTTTTT

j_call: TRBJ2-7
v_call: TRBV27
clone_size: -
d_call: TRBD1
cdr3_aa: CASSLKRQGHYEQYF
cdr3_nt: TGTGCCAGCAGCCTAAAAAGACAGGGCCACTACGAGCAGTACTTC

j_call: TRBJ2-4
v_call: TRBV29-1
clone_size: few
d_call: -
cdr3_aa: CSVELGSGDIQYF
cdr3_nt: TGCAGCGTTGAACTTGGGTCGGGGGACATTCAGTACTTC

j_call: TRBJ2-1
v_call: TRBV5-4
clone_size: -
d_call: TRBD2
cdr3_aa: CATTLIGLADYNEQFF
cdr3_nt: TGTGCCACCACCCTGATCGGACTAGCGGATTACAATGAGCAGTTCTTC

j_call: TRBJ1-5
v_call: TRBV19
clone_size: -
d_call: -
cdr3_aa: CASDGRYSNQPQHF
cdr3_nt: TGTGCCAGTGATGGACGATATAGCAATCAGCCCCAGCATTTT

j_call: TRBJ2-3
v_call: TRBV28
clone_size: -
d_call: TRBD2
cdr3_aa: CASSGAGGPSTDTQYF
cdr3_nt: TGTGCCAGCAGTGGTGCGGGAGGGCCCAGCACAGATACGCAGTATTTT

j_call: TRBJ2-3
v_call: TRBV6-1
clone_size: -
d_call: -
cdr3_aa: CASSVGLKKSTDTQYF
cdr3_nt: TGTGCCAGCAGTGTAGGACTCAAGAAGAGTACAGATACGCAGTATTTT

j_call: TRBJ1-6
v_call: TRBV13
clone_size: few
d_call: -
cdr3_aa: CASNRVDGLGPLHF
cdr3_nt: TGTGCCAGCAACCGAGTGGACGGCTTAGGACCCCTCCACTTT

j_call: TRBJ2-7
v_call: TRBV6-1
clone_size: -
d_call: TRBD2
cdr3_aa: CASSEQGRVGEQYF
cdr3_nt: TGTGCCAGCAGTGAACAAGGGAGGGTGGGGGAGCAGTACTTC

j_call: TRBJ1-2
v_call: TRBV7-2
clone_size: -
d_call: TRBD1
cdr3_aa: CASSSGGDRRSGYTF
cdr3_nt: TGTGCCAGCAGCTCGGGAGGGGACAGGCGTTCTGGCTACACCTTC

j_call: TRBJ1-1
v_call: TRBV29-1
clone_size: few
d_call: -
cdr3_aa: CSVLARALGTEAFF
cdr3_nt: TGCAGCGTTTTGGCCAGGGCACTGGGCACTGAAGCTTTCTTT

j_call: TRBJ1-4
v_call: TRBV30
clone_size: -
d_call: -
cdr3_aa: CAWSPEPGSNEKLFF
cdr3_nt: TGTGCCTGGTCCCCAGAGCCAGGGTCTAATGAAAAACTGTTTTTT